This T cell receptor (beta chain) was sequenced during a study of cytotoxic CD8 clonotypes in ibrutinib-treated CLL. Across the whole study: The cohort had 10 to 11 relapsed/refractory and over 14 treatment-naive patients, 17 to 18 IGHV unmutated. The taking of response samples occurred after a median roughly twelve months of treatment, with a range of 6 to 36. Overall study results and limits: Stable or contracted on treatment, public clonotypes were also uncommon. Patients showed higher baseline clonality than age-matched healthy donors, and it tracked circulating CD8+ T-cell counts.

For this clone: Its target is unknown.

Measured with immunoSEQ multiplex PCR; TCRdb has only the in-frame clones, and not every one. Of approximately 74,000 clones in the sample, around 84% were seen once. V dropped 5 bases and J dropped 6; count of bases not matched to a gene: 8. CDR1 is SGHTA, CDR2 FQGTGA, per germline. The CDR3 has 14 residues. Sequencing was performed on PBMCs, taken at disease progression, from a patient treated with ibrutinib. The chain employs TRBV7-3 and TRBJ2-5, with 8 positions matching TRBD2. The receptor comes from a human donor with chronic lymphocytic leukemia. The CDR3 DNA follows: TGTGCCAGCAGCCCACGGGAGGGCCTGAAGACCCAGTACTTC. It codes for CASSPREGLKTQYF.